What follows describes a single T cell receptor (beta chain). Its specificity is not known. For every sample, about 10^5 TCR templates were assayed. Sequencing used immunoSEQ multiplex PCR; TCRdb keeps in-frame clones, though not all of them. Of approximately 94,000 clones in the sample, 93% were seen once. CDR3 size: 15 residues. Losses at the gene ends were 4 bases for V and 7 bases for J; bases not matched to a gene: 11. Per the germline V gene, CDR1 is MNHEY and CDR2 is SVGAGI. This sample is drawn from a study of siplizumab effects on memory and regulatory T cells. Whole-study findings and limits: Naive T cell populations appeared to exhibit greater diversity than memory cells and appeared to be major alloresponse contributors. Significant reduction of alloreactive sequences traceable to unstimulated CD4+ memory cells was observed with siplizumab.

The receptor was isolated from a human donor in good health. Sequencing was carried out using CD8+ T cells sorted from blood. The chain employs TRBV6-5 and TRBJ1-2, with TRBD1 identical over 8 bases. For the CDR3, the DNA is TGTGCCAGCAGTTTAGCGGGCAGGGGGCTGGGTGGCTACACCTTC. Protein: CASSLAGRGLGGYTF.